These 19 T cell receptor beta chains were sequenced from one sample in a study of blood T cell repertoires in COVID-19. TCRdb keeps only in-frame clones here, not all; method: immunoSEQ multiplex PCR. The table includes approximately 150,000 clones, 88% detected once. The source material was peripheral blood. Every receptor here comes from a human donor with COVID-19, enrolled during active disease. The donor label of this sample is uncertain.

V is TRBV7-2 and J is TRBJ2-1; 10 nucleotides align to TRBD2. Germline CDR1 and CDR2: SGHTA and FQGNSA. V lost 1 base to trimming and J lost 7 bases; unmatched junction nucleotides: 7. This CDR3 spans 16 amino acids. CDR3 amino acids: CASSLVSSGSRNEQFF. CDR3 nucleotide sequence: TGTGCCAGCAGCTTAGTATCTAGCGGGAGTCGGAATGAGCAGTTCTTC.

The V gene is TRBV7-6, the J gene TRBJ2-5; 12 nucleotides line up with TRBD2. The trim removed 6 bases at V and 4 bases at J, leaving 3 bases unmatched. The CDR3 consists of 14 residues. Germline lookup yields CDR1 SGHVS and CDR2 FNYEAQ. CDR3 loop: CASRAGLAGETQYF. The CDR3 nucleotides are TGTGCCAGCAGGGCGGGACTAGCGGGAGAGACCCAGTACTTC.

The J gene is TRBJ2-6, the V gene TRBV27, with 9 bases lining up with TRBD1. The germline gives CDR1 MNHEY, CDR2 SMNVEV (reference sequence). There are 18 residues in the CDR3. V shed 3 bases and J 1 base; nucleotides not matched to a gene: 7. The CDR3 nucleotides are TGTGCCAGCAGTTTCAGGGGACAGGGTCGTTCTGGGGCCAACGTCCTGACTTTC. It translates to CASSFRGQGRSGANVLTF.

V and J are TRBV21-1 and TRBJ1-1; the table assigns TRBD1, which was not confirmed against the DNA. TRBV21-1 is a known pseudogene. The CDR3 spans 13 residues. This CDR3 reads CASNPGRNTEAFF. The CDR3 coding sequence is TGTGCCAGCAACCCAGGAAGGAACACTGAAGCTTTCTTT.

The chain uses TRBV2 and TRBJ2-7, with D maybe TRBD1 (6 bases). In germline, CDR1 is SNHLY, CDR2 FYNNEI. The length of the CDR3 is 12 residues. V lost 7 bases and J 5 bases, leaving 12 bases between the germline ends. The DNA of the CDR3 is TGTGCCAGCAAGGGGGAATCGGACGAGCAGTACTTC. Its translation: CASKGESDEQYF.

Here the CDR3 DNA reads TGTGCCACGACCGGGACAGACTATGGCTACACCTTC. This sequence encodes CATTGTDYGYTF. The chain recombines TRBV15 with TRBJ1-2; 7 bases line up with TRBD1. Trimming took 9 bases from V and 3 from J; bases not matched to a gene: 4. Germline CDR1 is LNHNV and CDR2 is YYDKDF (reference sequence). CDR3 size: 12 residues. Full variable domain (rest looked up from reference TRBV15 and TRBJ1-2): DAMVIQNPRYQVTQFGKPVTLSCSQTLNHNVMYWYQQKSSQAPKLLFHYYDKDFNNEADTPDNFQSRRPNTSFCFLDIRSPGLGDTAMYLCATTGTDYGYTFGSGTRLTVV.

The chain links TRBV11-2 to TRBJ2-7, with TRBD1 identical over 8 bases. V shed 3 bases, J shed 2 bases, and the junction held 12 bases outside the gene matches. The CDR3 totals 17 residues. Germline lookup yields CDR1 SGHAT and CDR2 FQNNGV. The CDR3 here is CASSLTQQGGDTYEQYF. CDR3 bases: TGTGCCAGCAGCTTGACGCAACAGGGGGGCGACACCTACGAGCAGTACTTC.

This chain links TRBV18 with TRBJ1-1, with D possibly matching TRBD1 (6 bases). Trimming took off 8 bases at V and 0 bases at J, with 19 bases between the two ends. CDR3 length: 16 amino acids. The germline V gene encodes CDR1 KGHSH and CDR2 LQKENI. CDR3 bases: TGTGCCAGCACCCCGGGGTCGGACAGAGTGAACACTGAAGCTTTCTTT. Residues: CASTPGSDRVNTEAFF. Full variable domain (rest looked up from reference TRBV18 and TRBJ1-1): NAGVMQNPRHLVRRRGQEARLRCSPMKGHSHVYWYRQLPEEGLKFMVYLQKENIIDESGMPKERFSAEFPKEGPSILRIQQVVRGDSAAYFCASTPGSDRVNTEAFFGQGTRLTVV.

The V call is TRBV11-2, the J call TRBJ2-7; tentatively, D is TRBD1 (6 bases). V was trimmed by 3 bases and J by 7 bases, leaving 13 bases between them. CDR3 length equals 13 residues. Germline CDR1 reads SGHAT; CDR2 reads FQNNGV. CDR3 sequence (DNA): TGTGCCAGCAGCTTCAGGACAGTTGGGGAGCAGTACTTC. It encodes CASSFRTVGEQYF.

The chain has TRBV5-1 and TRBJ1-1; TRBD1 matches at 8 bases. CDR1 is SGHRS and CDR2 is YFSETQ in the germline V gene. This CDR3 has 15 amino acids. The trim removed 3 bases at V and 0 bases at J, leaving 4 bases unmatched. CDR3 sequence: CASSSGTGMNTEAFF. In nucleotides, the CDR3 is TGCGCCAGCAGCTCAGGGACAGGTATGAACACTGAAGCTTTCTTT. The whole variable domain, filled in from reference TRBV5-1 and TRBJ1-1, reads KAGVTQTPRYLIKTRGQQVTLSCSPISGHRSVSWYQQTPGQGLQFLFEYFSETQRNKGNFPGRFSGRQFSNSRSEMNVSTLELGDSALYLCASSSGTGMNTEAFFGQGTRLTVV.

The chain has TRBV3-1 (or the pseudogene TRBV3-2) and TRBJ1-1; a weak D match, TRBD1 (5 bases). CDR3 length equals 13 residues. The ends were cut back, 5 bases at V and 1 base at J, with 8 bases in the middle. CDR1 is LGHDT, CDR2 YNNKEL, per germline (reference sequence). CDR3 residues: CASSSQGNTEAFF. The CDR3 coding sequence is TGTGCCAGCAGCTCTCAGGGGAACACTGAAGCTTTCTTT.

V gene TRBV2 combines with J gene TRBJ2-5; 11 bases line up with TRBD2. Germline-derived CDR1 and CDR2 are SNHLY and FYNNEI. V dropped 6 bases and J dropped 5; count of bases not matched to a gene: 5. The CDR3 consists of 14 residues. CDR3 coding DNA: TGTGCCAGCAGCTTTAGCGGGGGGGTGGAGACCCAGTACTTC. It encodes CASSFSGGVETQYF.

J is TRBJ1-5 and V is TRBV12-3 or TRBV12-4; D call uncertain. This CDR3 is built from 12 residues. Trimming took 7 bases from V and 8 from J, leaving 12 bases between them. The CDR3 DNA follows: TGTGCCAGCACCCTTGGGGAGGAGCCCCAGCATTTT. Its translation is CASTLGEEPQHF.

V is TRBV19 and J is TRBJ1-3; a possible D gene is TRBD1 (5 bases). This CDR3 has 15 amino acids. Germline V gene lookup returns CDR1 LNHDA and CDR2 SQIVND (reference sequence). The germline V and J ends were trimmed by 6 bases and 0 bases, with 12 bases remaining between them. CDR3 DNA: TGTGCCAGTAGCGATAGACAGTTCTCTGGAAACACCATATATTTT. Protein sequence: CASSDRQFSGNTIYF.

As for this clone: The sample holds other DNA sequences that translate to the same CDR3. The chain carries TRBV7-9 and TRBJ1-1; D perhaps matches TRBD1 (5 bases). This CDR3 comprises 14 residues. The germline V gene has CDR1 SEHNR and CDR2 FQNEAQ (reference sequence). Between the trimmed V and J ends, which lost 2 bases and 3 bases, there was a span of 10 bases. The CDR3 nucleotides read TGTGCCAGCAGCTTAACCCGGGGGGACACTGAAGCTTTCTTT. It specifies CASSLTRGDTEAFF.

This sequence joins TRBV6-2 or TRBV6-3 and TRBJ2-7; tentatively, D is TRBD2 (6 bases). V was trimmed by 1 base and J by 10 bases, leaving 14 bases between them. The CDR3 length is 13 residues. CDR1 and CDR2 from the germline V gene are MNHEY and SVGEGT. DNA for the CDR3: TGTGCCAGCAGTTACTTCGGGACTTATCATCAGTACTTC. This translates into CASSYFGTYHQYF.

In DNA, the CDR3 is TGTGCCTGGAGTCTCCGGGACACTAACACCGGGGAGCTGTTTTTT. It codes for CAWSLRDTNTGELFF. The chain carries TRBV30 and TRBJ2-2, with a possible D match to TRBD1 (6 bases). The CDR3 totals 15 residues. Germline V gene data show CDR1 as GTSNPN and CDR2 as SVGIG (reference sequence). The V end lost 2 bases, the J end lost 2 bases, and 12 bases lay between the germline ends.

This chain joins TRBV5-1 and TRBJ2-2, with TRBD2 identical over 14 bases. Unmatched junction bases numbered 5, after V lost 4 bases and J lost 0 bases. The CDR3 totals 18 residues. Germline lookup yields CDR1 SGHRS and CDR2 YFSETQ. The CDR3 is CASSLRTSGGSNTGELFF. CDR3 nucleotides: TGCGCCAGCAGCCTTAGGACTAGCGGGGGGTCGAACACCGGGGAGCTGTTTTTT.

As regards this clone: Other DNA sequences in this specimen translate into the identical CDR3. The rearrangement joins TRBV6-5 to TRBJ2-1; D unresolved. Trimming took 6 bases from V and 0 from J, leaving 12 bases between them. CDR1 is MNHEY, CDR2 SVGAGI, per germline. This CDR3 comprises 15 residues. The CDR3 region is CASRSAASSYNEQFF. The CDR3 DNA is TGTGCCAGCAGGAGCGCGGCGAGCTCCTACAATGAGCAGTTCTTC.